The next 22 T cell receptor beta chains were all read from a single sample in a study of cytomegalovirus exposure and HLA in healthy donors. Researchers ran the PCR with 60 Vbeta and 13 Jbeta primers. Sequencing used immunoSEQ multiplex PCR; TCRdb keeps in-frame clones, though not all of them. In the table there are about 130,000 clones, 84% of which are singletons. The sequenced sample was PBMCs. These receptors were taken from a woman younger than 30 in good health and CMV-seropositive.

The J gene is TRBJ2-3, the V gene TRBV11-3, with 9 positions matching TRBD2. The V gene end was trimmed by 8 bases and the J gene end by 4 bases; junction bases not matched to a gene: 10. CDR1 SGHNT and CDR2 YENEEA come from the germline V gene. The CDR3 contains 15 residues. The CDR3 protein is CASSPSGLAPDTQYF. As DNA, the CDR3 is TGTGCCAGCTCACCCTCGGGACTAGCCCCAGATACGCAGTATTTT.

This clone was found once. This rearrangement joins TRBV28 to TRBJ2-7; 10 nucleotides agree with TRBD1. J lost 7 bases, V lost 5 bases, and 8 bases had no gene match. CDR1 is MDHEN and CDR2 is SYDVKM in the germline V gene. The CDR3 spans 14 residues. CDR3 DNA sequence: TGTGCCAGCAGTACCGGGACAGGGGCGGGGGAGCAGTACTTC. Protein product: CASSTGTGAGEQYF. The whole variable domain, remainder taken from reference TRBV28 and TRBJ2-7, is DVKVTQSSRYLVKRTGEKVFLECVQDMDHENMFWYRQDPGLGLRLIYFSYDVKMKEKGDIPEGYSVSREKKERFSLILESASTNQTSMYLCASSTGTGAGEQYFGPGTRLTVT.

V and J are TRBV2 and TRBJ1-4; possibly TRBD1 for D (6 bases). Trimming took 11 bases from V and 8 from J, leaving 18 bases between them. CDR1 and CDR2 (germline): SNHLY, FYNNEI. The CDR3 runs 13 residues. In DNA form, the CDR3 reads TGTGCCGGGGGACAAACTCCCGGAGAAAAACTGTTTTTT. Translated: CAGGQTPGEKLFF.

The chain is built from TRBV27 and TRBJ1-3, with 9 bases fitting TRBD1. Trimming at V came to 7 bases and at J to 7 bases, leaving 11 bases not matched to a gene. This CDR3 spans 15 amino acids. CDR1 and CDR2 (germline): MNHEY, SMNVEV (reference sequence). The CDR3 region has the DNA TGTGCCAGCATCCCCCGGGACAGGGATTCGAACACCATATATTTT. This encodes CASIPRDRDSNTIYF.

This clone has just one count. The rearrangement joins TRBV7-8 to TRBJ1-1, with 9 bases identical to TRBD1. The CDR3 runs 15 residues. V was pared by 5 bases and J by 0 bases, with 4 bases of the junction left unmatched. Germline V gene lookup returns CDR1 SGHVS and CDR2 FQNEAQ. The CDR3 sequence is CASSLDRGLNTEAFF. In nucleotides, the CDR3 is TGTGCCAGCAGCCTGGACAGGGGACTGAACACTGAAGCTTTCTTT.

The chain recombines TRBV18 with TRBJ2-7; D is possibly TRBD1 (6 bases). Trimming left V 2 bases short and J 7 bases short, with 9 bases between. Germline loops: CDR1 KGHSH, CDR2 LQKENI. The CDR3 totals 12 residues. CDR3 sequence reads: CASSPATGEQYF. For the CDR3, the DNA is TGTGCCAGCTCACCAGCTACAGGGGAGCAGTACTTC.

The chain is built from TRBV6-5 and TRBJ2-1; unclear D gene. CDR1 MNHEY and CDR2 SVGAGI come from the germline V gene. V was pared by 5 bases and J by 9 bases, with 14 bases between. CDR3 length: 13 residues. The CDR3 coding sequence is TGTGCCAGCAGTAAATACGCGGCAAGTGAGCAGTTCTTC. Translating gives CASSKYAASEQFF.

The rearrangement joins TRBV6-1 to TRBJ1-4; 7 bases align to TRBD1. CDR3 length: 12 amino acids. V lost 4 bases, J lost 13 bases, and 6 bases stayed unmatched. Looked up from germline, CDR1 is MNHNS and CDR2 is SASEGT. The CDR3 sequence: CASSGGTEGLFF. In DNA form, the CDR3 reads TGTGCCAGCAGTGGTGGGACAGAAGGACTGTTTTTT.

This clone came up once. A read error may produce the germline difference seen at one junction end. The V and J genes are TRBV7-9 and TRBJ2-2, with D perhaps TRBD1 (7 bases). Germline V CDR1 and CDR2: SEHNR, FQNEAQ (reference sequence). The CDR3 is 17 amino acids. The CDR3: CSSSSLPGDSPTGELFF. CDR3 DNA sequence: TGTTCCAGCAGCTCCCTACCGGGGGACAGCCCAACCGGGGAGCTGTTTTTT.

The chain links TRBV7-6 to TRBJ2-1, with D perhaps matching TRBD1 (6 bases). Germline lookup yields CDR1 SGHVS and CDR2 FNYEAQ. The ends were cut back, 5 bases at V and 2 bases at J, with 16 bases in the middle. The CDR3 sequence is 16 residues long. CDR3 amino acids: CASSKSRGFPYNEQFF. CDR3 nucleotide sequence: TGTGCCAGCAGCAAGTCCAGGGGCTTTCCCTACAATGAGCAGTTCTTC.

The chain uses TRBV27 and TRBJ1-2; a possible D gene is TRBD1 (5 bases). Trimming left V 1 base short and J 7 bases short, with 13 bases between. The CDR3 sequence is 14 residues long. The V gene's germline CDR1 is MNHEY and CDR2 SMNVEV (reference sequence). The CDR3 region is CASSLFGADSGYTF. The CDR3 nucleotides are TGTGCCAGCAGTTTATTTGGGGCTGACTCTGGCTACACCTTC.

The gene calls are TRBV29-1 and TRBJ1-6; 9 positions agree with TRBD1. CDR1 and CDR2 (germline): SQVTM, ANQGSEA. V lost 0 bases to trimming and J lost 2 bases; unmatched junction nucleotides: 14. The CDR3 has 20 amino acids. The DNA of the CDR3 is TGCAGCGTTGAAGATAAACCGGGACAGGGAATGATGACCTATAATTCACCCCTCCACTTT. This translates into CSVEDKPGQGMMTYNSPLHF.

In regard to this clone: Other DNA sequences in this specimen translate into the identical CDR3. The rearrangement uses TRBV5-1 and TRBJ2-5; 12 nucleotides align to TRBD2. Germline values: CDR1 SGHRS, CDR2 YFSETQ. This CDR3 spans 15 amino acids. V was clipped by 4 bases and J by 5 bases; unmatched bases: 6. CDR3 amino acids: CASSPSGGAGETQYF. CDR3 nucleotides: TGCGCCAGCAGCCCTAGCGGGGGGGCGGGTGAGACCCAGTACTTC.

The rearrangement joins TRBV15 to TRBJ2-7; D perhaps matches TRBD1 (6 bases). The germline V gene encodes CDR1 LNHNV and CDR2 YYDKDF (reference sequence). V lost 3 bases and J lost 0, with 12 bases in between. The CDR3 contains 15 residues. The CDR3 region has the DNA TGTGCCACCAGCAGGGATTGGACAGACTCCTACGAGCAGTACTTC. It translates to CATSRDWTDSYEQYF.

The chain joins TRBV9 to TRBJ2-3; 10 nucleotides line up with TRBD1. V trimming: 0 bases; J trimming: 1 base; junction bases outside the gene matches: 2. Per the germline V gene, CDR1 is SGDLS and CDR2 is YYNGEE. This CDR3 has 16 amino acids. The CDR3 here is CASSVGGTGGTDTQYF. CDR3 coding DNA: TGTGCCAGCAGCGTAGGTGGGACAGGGGGCACAGATACGCAGTATTTT.

The chain combines TRBV11-1 with TRBJ2-7; 11 bases line up with TRBD2. Germline V gene sequence: CDR1 SGHAT, CDR2 FQDESV (reference sequence). J gave up 7 bases and V 1 base, and 15 bases lay outside the gene matches. The CDR3 is 18 residues long. In DNA form, the CDR3 reads TGTGCCAGCAGCTTAGACCCACCTTTATCCGGGACTAGCGGAGAGCAGTACTTC. Amino acids: CASSLDPPLSGTSGEQYF.

This sequence joins TRBV7-9 and TRBJ1-6; tentatively, D is TRBD1 (5 bases). The CDR3 length is 19 residues. V was shortened by 5 bases and J by 0 bases, with 20 bases between the two germline ends. The germline gives CDR1 SEHNR, CDR2 FQNEAQ (reference sequence). Here the CDR3 DNA reads TGTGCCAGCAGCCCAGGGCTTTTAGAGAGAAGCTCCTATAATTCACCCCTCCACTTT. Amino acids: CASSPGLLERSSYNSPLHF.

This sequence joins TRBV6-6 and TRBJ1-1, with 7 bases aligning to TRBD1. Trimming took 1 base from V and 4 from J; bases not matched to a gene: 3. The germline gives CDR1 MNHNY, CDR2 SVGAGI (reference sequence). The CDR3 spans 14 residues. Written as DNA, the CDR3 is TGTGCCAGCAGTTACTACAGGGGCGGCACTGAAGCTTTCTTT. Amino acid sequence: CASSYYRGGTEAFF.

Only one count was recorded for this clone. This chain uses TRBV2 with TRBJ1-6, with 7 bases fitting TRBD1. With 7 bases clipped from V and 5 bases from J, the junction kept 8 bases outside the gene matches. The V gene's germline CDR1 is SNHLY and CDR2 FYNNEI. This CDR3 contains 15 residues. This CDR3 reads CASNTIGTDNSPLHF. In DNA, the CDR3 is TGTGCCAGCAACACCATCGGGACAGATAATTCACCCCTCCACTTT.

The gene calls are TRBV9 and TRBJ2-1; 12 nucleotides line up with TRBD2. Trimming at V came to 0 bases and at J to 8 bases, leaving 9 bases not matched to a gene. The CDR3 is made up of 17 amino acids. Germline CDR1 is SGDLS and CDR2 is YYNGEE. The CDR3 DNA reads as TGTGCCAGCAGCGTAGCCCCACCTAGCGGGGGGGGCTATGAGCAGTTCTTC. Translating gives CASSVAPPSGGGYEQFF. Complete variable domain (other parts from reference TRBV9 and TRBJ2-1): DSGVTQTPKHLITATGQRVTLRCSPRSGDLSVYWYQQSLDQGLQFLIQYYNGEERAKGNILERFSAQQFPDLHSELNLSSLELGDSALYFCASSVAPPSGGGYEQFFGPGTRLTVL.

This clone was seen just once. The rearrangement links TRBV6-5 to TRBJ2-2; D perhaps matches TRBD2 (7 bases). Germline V gene lookup returns CDR1 MNHEY and CDR2 SVGAGI. Trimming left V 9 bases short and J 4 bases short, with 12 bases between. The CDR3 spans 13 residues. CDR3 DNA: TGTGCCAGAAGAGGGGGGGGCACCGGGGAGCTGTTTTTT. This translates into CARRGGGTGELFF.

This clone has only a few counts. V gene TRBV6-6 combines with J gene TRBJ2-5; 11 nucleotides align to TRBD2. CDR1 is MNHNY, CDR2 SVGAGI, per germline (reference sequence). The CDR3 contains 15 residues. V trimming: 4 bases; J trimming: 1 base; junction bases outside the gene matches: 2. The CDR3 coding sequence is TGTGCCAGCAGTTGGCTAGCGGGGGGCCAAGAGACCCAGTACTTC. Amino acids: CASSWLAGGQETQYF.